The sequence of this T cell receptor beta chain was determined in a study of T cells in Graves' hyperthyroidism and ophthalmopathy. Reasons for excluding patients were uncontrolled infection, other autoimmune disease, pregnancy or lactation. The CDR3 regions of TCR beta were amplified from RNA transcripts. Primed by the HTBI set, a first-round RT-PCR was run on the TCR CDR3. TCRdb recomputed calls from the multiplex PCR reads with MiXCR, one row per CDR3 protein. The sample has more than 450,000 distinct CDR3 sequences; 12% to 15% are singletons. This clonotype showed up just a few times. The receptor's source is a middle-aged woman with Graves' hyperthyroidism. Sequenced input: blood.

This chain's CDR3 is CASSLAWTGGNTEAFF. DNA for the CDR3: TGTGCCAGCAGCTTGGCATGGACAGGAGGGAACACTGAAGCTTTCTTT. The rearrangement links TRBV5-5 to TRBJ1-1, with 7 bases fitting TRBD1. V dropped 0 bases and J dropped 1; count of bases not matched to a gene: 6. Germline assignment: CDR1 SGHKS and CDR2 YYEKEE (reference sequence). The CDR3 is 16 amino acids.